The 6 T cell receptor beta chains below come from one sample, sequenced in a study of molecular identifiers for immune sequencing clone quantification. TCRdb fed the PCR reads into MiXCR, producing one record per CDR3 protein. Found here are fewer than 45,000 distinct CDR3 sequences, 24% of them singletons; the top ten hold about 0.93%. The sample comprised naive CD8+ T cells from blood, with Jurkat cell RNA spiked in. Subset noted: FACS-sorted CD8+CD4-CCR7+CD45RA+ naive T cells. The receptors shown here come from a human donor in good health. Some libraries in this study had Jurkat cell RNA spiked in.

This clonotype has just a few counts. A read error may be the cause here, since a much bigger clone is one base away. This chain connects TRBV7-9 to TRBJ2-7; 12 positions agree with TRBD2. CDR3 size: 15 residues. The germline V gene has CDR1 SEHNR and CDR2 FQNEAQ (reference sequence). The CDR3 is CASSSETSGGYERYF. As DNA, the CDR3 is TGTGCCAGCAGCTCCGAGACTAGCGGGGGCTACGAGCGGTACTTC.

The chain joins TRBV5-6 to TRBJ2-7; D is possibly TRBD1 (5 bases). This CDR3 spans 15 amino acids. V was cut by 3 bases and J by 4 bases, with 17 bases left in between. The germline CDR1 and CDR2 sequences are SGHDT and YYEEEE. The CDR3 sequence is CASSSNSRVLYEQYF. DNA for the CDR3: TGTGCCAGCAGCTCAAACTCCAGGGTCTTGTACGAGCAGTACTTC.

This clonotype was detected only a few times. V gene TRBV19 combines with J gene TRBJ1-1; D gene unclear. The CDR3 is 16 amino acids. The V and J ends lost 7 bases and 3 bases respectively, with 21 bases between them. CDR1 and CDR2 (germline): LNHDA, SQIVND (reference sequence). CDR3 residues: CASNPNGFLVDTEAFF. The CDR3, as DNA: TGTGCCAGTAATCCTAATGGCTTCTTAGTGGACACTGAAGCTTTCTTT.

The V and J genes are TRBV7-9 and TRBJ1-1; D perhaps matches TRBD1 (5 bases). Germline CDR1 reads SEHNR; CDR2 reads FQNEAQ (reference sequence). V was trimmed by 1 base and J by 6 bases, leaving 15 bases between them. This CDR3 is 15 amino acids long. This CDR3 is CASSLEVTPGPEAFF. For the CDR3, the DNA is TGTGCCAGCAGCTTAGAGGTTACACCGGGACCTGAAGCTTTCTTT.

Concerning this clonotype itself: At one end the junction does not follow the germline gene, possibly because of a read error. The V gene is TRBV20-1, the J gene TRBJ2-7; D is undetermined. This CDR3 comprises 14 residues. Germline V CDR1 and CDR2: DFQATT, SNEGSKA (reference sequence). The CDR3 DNA follows: TGCAGTGCTAGGGATGTAGTGGCTGCCTGCGAGCGGTACTTC. Protein product: CSARDVVAACERYF.

Note on this clonotype: The germline gene is not matched at one end of the junction; a read error may be the cause. The chain couples TRBV7-9 to TRBJ2-7; D gene ambiguous. Germline values: CDR1 SEHNR, CDR2 FQNEAQ (reference sequence). The CDR3 is 12 residues long. The CDR3 reads CASSSCGLEQYF. The CDR3 nucleotides read TGTGCGAGCAGCTCGTGCGGTTTGGAGCAGTACTTC.